The following is a T cell receptor beta chain sequence with its context. Its antigen is not identified. CDR3 length: 17 residues. V was clipped by 0 bases and J by 2 bases, with 17 bases between them. Germline V gives CDR1 SGHTA, CDR2 FQGNSA. The record originates from a study of cytomegalovirus exposure and HLA in healthy donors. Overall study findings and caveats: In a later analysis, TCR beta V- and J-gene trimming showed a link to a missense DCLRE1C variant.

PCR employed 60 Vbeta and 13 Jbeta primers. Profiling relied on immunoSEQ multiplex PCR, and the TCRdb table lists in-frame clones only, not all of them. The sample gives almost 200,000 clones, about 82% of which show up once; about 2.5% is in the top ten. The sequenced material came from PBMCs. This sequence was found in a woman aged 45-59 years in good health and CMV-seronegative. The V call is TRBV7-2, the J call TRBJ2-7; TRBD2 might be the D (6 bases). DNA of the CDR3: TGTGCCAGCAGCTTAGCCGGCGGGGCAAAACCCGCCTACGAGCAGTACTTC. Translation: CASSLAGGAKPAYEQYF.